The next 9 T cell receptor beta chains were all read from a single sample in a study of T cell changes during pregnancy in multiple sclerosis. Sequencing used immunoSEQ multiplex PCR; TCRdb keeps in-frame clones, though not all of them. This table holds 90,000 or so clones, 92% found once. The material was peripheral blood, obtained in the first trimester of pregnancy. These TCRs come from a female donor with multiple sclerosis, enrolled in a pregnancy study.

In its sample, this clone was seen once. The chain's CDR3 is CASSQNPSANSPLHF. The CDR3 DNA is TGCGCCAGCAGCCAGAATCCTAGCGCCAATTCACCCCTCCACTTT. This chain joins TRBV4-1 and TRBJ1-6; unclear D gene. The CDR3 is 15 residues long. The V gene lost 3 bases and the J gene lost 7 bases, with 13 bases spanning the gap. Germline assignment: CDR1 MGHRA and CDR2 YSYEKL.

The chain joins TRBV29-1 to TRBJ1-1; D unclear. Germline V lookup: CDR1 SQVTM, CDR2 ANQGSEA. The CDR3 consists of 13 residues. The ends were cut back, 2 bases at V and 1 base at J, with 8 bases in the middle. CDR3 sequence reads: CSVESPGNTEAFF. CDR3 nucleotide sequence: TGCAGCGTTGAATCCCCCGGGAACACTGAAGCTTTCTTT.

The chain recombines TRBV7-6 with TRBJ1-1, with unresolved D. The germline gives CDR1 SGHVS, CDR2 FNYEAQ. The V and J ends lost 1 base and 2 bases respectively, with 11 bases between them. This CDR3 has 15 residues. This CDR3 reads CASSLGERGNTEAFF. DNA of the CDR3: TGTGCCAGCAGCTTAGGGGAGCGCGGTAACACTGAAGCTTTCTTT.

The chain couples TRBV25-1 to TRBJ2-3; tentatively, D is TRBD2 (7 bases). The CDR3 spans 15 residues. Germline values: CDR1 MGHDK, CDR2 SYGVNS. V shed 4 bases and J shed 2 bases, with 13 bases lying between them. The CDR3 DNA reads TGTGCCAGCAGTGGTGGGGGGGCTGTCACAGATACGCAGTATTTT. Protein: CASSGGGAVTDTQYF. The variable domain in full, with the rest retrieved from reference TRBV25-1 and TRBJ2-3, is EADIYQTPRYLVIGTGKKITLECSQTMGHDKMYWYQQDPGMELHLIHYSYGVNSTEKGDLSSESTVSRIRTEHFPLTLESARPSHTSQYLCASSGGGAVTDTQYFGPGTRLTVL.

The V and J genes are TRBV27 and TRBJ2-7; 8 nucleotides match TRBD1. Germline CDR1 and CDR2: MNHEY and SMNVEV (reference sequence). CDR3 length: 14 residues. J gave up 5 bases and V 1 base, and 4 bases lay outside the gene matches. CDR3 residues: CASSLYQTGDEQYF. CDR3 coding DNA: TGTGCCAGCAGTTTATACCAGACAGGGGACGAGCAGTACTTC.

This clone was found once. The rearrangement joins TRBV5-4 to TRBJ1-1, with D maybe TRBD1 (6 bases). The CDR3 loop spans 17 amino acids. The ends were cut back, 1 base at V and 2 bases at J, with 18 bases in the middle. The germline V gene encodes CDR1 SGHNT and CDR2 YYREEE (reference sequence). The CDR3 loop is CASSLRLRDTLNTEAFF. The CDR3 coding sequence is TGTGCCAGCAGCTTGCGCCTACGGGACACCCTAAACACTGAAGCTTTCTTT.

The rearrangement uses TRBV19 and TRBJ2-2, with 7 nucleotides matching TRBD2. This CDR3 spans 15 amino acids. V gave up 1 base and J gave up 1 base; unmatched junction bases: 0. Germline V gene data show CDR1 as LNHDA and CDR2 as SQIVND (reference sequence). The chain's CDR3 is CASSIAGGNTGELFF. The DNA of the CDR3 is TGTGCCAGTAGTATAGCGGGAGGGAACACCGGGGAGCTGTTTTTT.

V and J are TRBV7-2 and TRBJ1-2; perhaps TRBD1 as D (5 bases). V was clipped by 5 bases and J by 8 bases, with 15 bases between them. CDR1 is SGHTA and CDR2 is FQGNSA in the germline V gene. CDR3 length: 13 residues. CDR3 sequence: CASSRPGDTGYTF. The DNA of the CDR3 is TGTGCCAGCAGCCGACCGGGGGATACGGGCTACACCTTC.

Note on this clone: One end of the junction is discordant with germline, which a read error may explain. The chain joins TRBV27 to TRBJ2-2, with 8 bases lining up with TRBD1. The CDR3 spans 17 residues. CDR1 and CDR2 (germline): MNHEY, SMNVEV (reference sequence). The CDR3 sequence is CAISPLLDRANTGELFF. The CDR3 region has the DNA TGTGCCATCAGTCCTCTCCTGGACAGGGCGAACACCGGGGAGCTGTTTTTT.